This T cell receptor beta chain was identified during a study of shared clonotypes between healthy human individuals. Across the whole study: Per-donor plates numbered three CD4 naive, three CD4 memory, two CD8 naive and one CD8 memory. Overall study findings and caveats: Researchers sampled only blood; tissue repertoires likely differ.

This clone was observed a few times. Its antigen remains unknown. Germline V gene sequence: CDR1 SGHTA, CDR2 FQGTGA. CDR3 size: 15 residues. Trimming took 3 bases from V and 1 from J; bases not matched to a gene: 3. Genomic DNA of every subset was divided equally among multiple immunoSEQ plates. Profiled with immunoSEQ multiplex PCR; TCRdb holds only in-frame clones, not every one. The profile shows about 1.1 million clones, 60% to 85% of them singletons. Donors were healthy HIV-negative adults without recently reported acute infections or vaccinations. The source of this sequence is a man between 18 and 29 years old in good health. Some clones in this sample may be carry-over from other donors' samples. The chain has TRBV7-3 and TRBJ2-7; 10 bases are shared with TRBD1. Sequencing used memory CD4+ T cells from PBMCs. The subset here: CD45RA-negative fraction. In nucleotides, the CDR3 is TGTGCCAGCAGCTTTGGGACAGGGGCTTCCTACGAGCAGTACTTC. The encoded protein is CASSFGTGASYEQYF.